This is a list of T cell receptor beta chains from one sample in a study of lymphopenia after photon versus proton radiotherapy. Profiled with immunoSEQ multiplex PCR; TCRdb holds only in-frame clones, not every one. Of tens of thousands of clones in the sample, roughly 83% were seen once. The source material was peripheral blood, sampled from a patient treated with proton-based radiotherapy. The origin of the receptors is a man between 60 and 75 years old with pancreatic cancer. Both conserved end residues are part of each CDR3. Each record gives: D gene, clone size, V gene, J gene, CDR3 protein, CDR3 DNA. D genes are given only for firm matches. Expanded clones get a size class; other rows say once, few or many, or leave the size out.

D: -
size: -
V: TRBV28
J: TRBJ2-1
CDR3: CASRLQTSGEQFF
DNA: TGTGCCAGCAGACTCCAAACGTCGGGTGAGCAGTTCTTC

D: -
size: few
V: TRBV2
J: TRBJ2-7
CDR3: CASSVKYEQYF
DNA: TGTGCCAGCAGTGTTAAGTACGAGCAGTACTTC

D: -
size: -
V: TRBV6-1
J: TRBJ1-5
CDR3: CASSVGGSNQPQHF
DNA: TGTGCCAGCAGTGTGGGGGGTAGCAATCAGCCCCAGCATTTT

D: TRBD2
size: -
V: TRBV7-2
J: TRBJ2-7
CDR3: CASSLGGSGSKSHEQYF
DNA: TGTGCCAGCAGCCTAGGGGGGAGCGGGAGTAAGTCCCACGAGCAGTACTTC

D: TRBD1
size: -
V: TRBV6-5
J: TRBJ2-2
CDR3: CASSYRDRVRTGELFF
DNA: TGTGCCAGCAGTTATAGGGACAGGGTCCGCACCGGGGAGCTGTTTTTT

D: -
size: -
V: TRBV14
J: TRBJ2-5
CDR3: CASSTDRDRETQYF
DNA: TGTGCCAGCAGCACAGACAGAGACAGAGAGACCCAGTACTTC

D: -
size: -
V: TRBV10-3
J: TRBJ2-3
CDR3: CALLADTQYF
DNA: TGTGCCTTATTAGCCGATACGCAGTATTTT

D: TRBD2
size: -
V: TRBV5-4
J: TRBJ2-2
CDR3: CASSGGLAGEGGGELFF
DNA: TGTGCCAGCAGCGGGGGACTAGCGGGAGAGGGTGGCGGGGAGCTGTTTTTT

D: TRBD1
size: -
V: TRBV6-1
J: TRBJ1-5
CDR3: CASSGGQGDNQPQHF
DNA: TGTGCCAGCAGCGGGGGACAGGGAGATAATCAGCCCCAGCATTTT

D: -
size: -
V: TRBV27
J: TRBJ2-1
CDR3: CASSLAGSPKGEQFF
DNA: TGTGCCAGCAGTTTAGCGGGATCCCCGAAAGGTGAGCAGTTCTTC

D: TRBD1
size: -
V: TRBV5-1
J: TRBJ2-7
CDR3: CASSLRDRGQGEQYF
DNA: TGCGCCAGCAGCCTTCGGGACAGGGGGCAGGGCGAGCAGTACTTC

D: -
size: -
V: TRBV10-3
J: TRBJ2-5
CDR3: CATSPGAAQETQYF
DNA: TGTGCCACCTCCCCGGGGGCGGCCCAAGAGACCCAGTACTTC

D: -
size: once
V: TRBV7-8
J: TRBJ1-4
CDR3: CASRNPNEKLFF
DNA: TGTGCCAGCAGAAACCCAAATGAAAAACTGTTTTTT

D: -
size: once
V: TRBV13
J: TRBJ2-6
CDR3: CASSSRAIPSGANVLTF
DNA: TGTGCCAGCAGCTCCCGGGCCATCCCCTCTGGGGCCAACGTCCTGACTTTC

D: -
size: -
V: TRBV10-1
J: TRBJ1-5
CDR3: CASSKPGQKSNQPQHF
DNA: TGCGCCAGCAGTAAACCGGGACAAAAGAGCAATCAGCCCCAGCATTTT

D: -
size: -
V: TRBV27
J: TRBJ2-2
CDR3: CASSHPARTGELFF
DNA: TGTGCCAGCAGCCACCCTGCTCGGACCGGGGAGCTGTTTTTT

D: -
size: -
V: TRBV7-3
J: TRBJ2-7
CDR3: CASSSGQLGDYEQYF
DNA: TGTGCCAGCAGCTCCGGTCAACTCGGTGATTACGAGCAGTACTTC

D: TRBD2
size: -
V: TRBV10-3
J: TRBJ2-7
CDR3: CASKLAGGPGEQYF
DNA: TGTGCCAGCAAATTAGCGGGAGGGCCGGGTGAGCAGTACTTC

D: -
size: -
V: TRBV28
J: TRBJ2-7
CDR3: CASSPRYERGLSYEQYF
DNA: TGTGCCAGCAGTCCCCGGTACGAACGGGGGCTCTCCTACGAGCAGTACTTC

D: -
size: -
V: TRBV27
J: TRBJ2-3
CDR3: CASSLLATTDTQYF
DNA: TGTGCCAGCAGTTTGCTGGCGACCACAGATACGCAGTATTTT

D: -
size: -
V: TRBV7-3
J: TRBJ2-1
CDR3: CASSLVAASNEQFF
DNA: TGTGCCAGCAGCTTAGTTGCGGCAAGCAATGAGCAGTTCTTC

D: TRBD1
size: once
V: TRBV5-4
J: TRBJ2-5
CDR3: CASSLETGIGQETQYF
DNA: TGTGCCAGCAGCTTGGAGACAGGGATTGGCCAAGAGACCCAGTACTTC

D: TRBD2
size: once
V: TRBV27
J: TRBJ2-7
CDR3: CASSLYASGRAAYEQYF
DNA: TGTGCCAGCAGTTTATACGCTAGCGGGAGGGCCGCCTACGAGCAGTACTTC

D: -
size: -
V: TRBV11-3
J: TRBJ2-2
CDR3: CASGQENTGELFF
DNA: TGTGCCAGCGGCCAGGAGAACACCGGGGAGCTGTTTTTT

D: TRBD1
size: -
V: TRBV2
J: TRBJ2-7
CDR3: CASSDDRGYEQYF
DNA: TGTGCCAGCAGCGATGACAGGGGTTACGAGCAGTACTTC

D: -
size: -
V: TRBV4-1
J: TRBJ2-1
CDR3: CASSHPLGPNEQFF
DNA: TGCGCCAGCAGCCACCCCCTAGGCCCCAATGAGCAGTTCTTC

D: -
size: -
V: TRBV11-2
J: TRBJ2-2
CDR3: CASSSRPARDTGELFF
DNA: TGTGCCAGCAGCTCCCGGCCAGCTAGGGACACCGGGGAGCTGTTTTTT

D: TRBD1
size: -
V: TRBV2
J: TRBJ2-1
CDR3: CASRQGAYNEQFF
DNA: TGTGCCAGCAGACAGGGGGCCTACAATGAGCAGTTCTTC

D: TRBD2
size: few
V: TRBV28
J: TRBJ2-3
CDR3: CASRSPRGTSTQYF
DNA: TGTGCCAGCAGAAGCCCCCGGGGGACTAGTACGCAGTATTTT

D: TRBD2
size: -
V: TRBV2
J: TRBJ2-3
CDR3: CARGLAGGGDTQYF
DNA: TGTGCCAGAGGGCTAGCGGGAGGGGGAGATACGCAGTATTTT

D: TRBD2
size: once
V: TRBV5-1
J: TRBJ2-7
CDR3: CASSLSGGPQAYEQYF
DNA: TGCGCCAGCAGCTTGAGCGGGGGGCCCCAGGCCTACGAGCAGTACTTC

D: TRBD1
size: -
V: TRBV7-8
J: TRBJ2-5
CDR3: CASSLGQLRETQYF
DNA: TGTGCCAGCAGCCTGGGACAGCTTCGAGAGACCCAGTACTTC